This is a list of T cell receptor beta chains from one sample in a study of blood T cell repertoires in COVID-19. This table comes from immunoSEQ multiplex PCR, and its TCRdb copy is limited to in-frame clones, with some not included. The sample shows roughly 76,000 clones, over 70% of them seen only once. The sample taken for sequencing was peripheral blood. The source is a man aged 65 to 85 with acute or convalescent COVID-19. Each CDR3 is given with its conserved first and last residue. D genes are given only for firm matches. Not every row has a clone size; where given, it reads once, few, many or a size class.

d_call	v_call	j_call	clone_size	cdr3_nt	cdr3_aa
TRBD1	TRBV5-1	TRBJ1-6	.	TGCGCCAGCAGCCCGAAGGACAGGGGGTCACCCCTCCACTTT	CASSPKDRGSPLHF
.	TRBV19	TRBJ2-7	.	TGTGCCAGTAGTATACAAGCAGGGGCCTACGAGCAGTACTTC	CASSIQAGAYEQYF
.	TRBV12-2	TRBJ2-1	.	TGTGCAAGTCGCTTTGACGGGAGTTCCGATGAGCAGTTCTTC	CASRFDGSSDEQFF
.	TRBV7-6	TRBJ1-1	.	TGTGCCAGCAGAAAACAGGAGAACACTGAAGCTTTCTTT	CASRKQENTEAFF
.	TRBV7-3	TRBJ2-5	.	TGTGCCAGCAGCTCCCTAGCTCAGGAGACCCAGTACTTC	CASSSLAQETQYF
TRBD1	TRBV18	TRBJ1-2	.	TGTGCCAGCTCGCCCAATGGACAGGGAGGAAGCTACACCTTC	CASSPNGQGGSYTF
.	TRBV28	TRBJ2-5	.	TGTGCCAGCAGTTTGCGGGGGACCCAGTACTTC	CASSLRGTQYF
.	TRBV7-9	TRBJ2-1	.	TGTGCCAGCAGCTTTTTCAGGACTGCCCTCTCCAATGAGCAGTTCTTC	CASSFFRTALSNEQFF
TRBD2	TRBV24-1	TRBJ2-1	.	TGTGCCACCGCGGGACTAGCGGGAGGGGCCAGCGAGCAGTTCTTC	CATAGLAGGASEQFF
.	TRBV5-6	TRBJ1-2	.	TGTGCCAGCAGCTTCGGGGGGCTCCCGGAGGGCTACACCTTC	CASSFGGLPEGYTF
TRBD2	TRBV5-5	TRBJ2-3	once	TGTGCCAGCAGCCTAGCCACCATGGGGGGGACAGATACGCAGTATTTT	CASSLATMGGTDTQYF
.	TRBV9	TRBJ2-4	.	TGTGCCAGCAGCGTCGAAGGACATGGCGGGACGGACATTCAGTACTTC	CASSVEGHGGTDIQYF
.	TRBV10-1	TRBJ2-2	.	TGCGCCAGCAGTGGGGTCTGGAGCACCGGGGAGCTGTTTTTT	CASSGVWSTGELFF
.	TRBV7-2	TRBJ1-3	.	TGTGCCAGCAGGGAGGAGATCTCTGGAAACACCATATATTTT	CASREEISGNTIYF
TRBD1	TRBV19	TRBJ1-6	.	TGTGCCAGTAGTAACTCGGGACAGGGCGGGAGTCGAACACCCCTCCACTTT	CASSNSGQGGSRTPLHF